One sample yielded the 15 T cell receptor beta chains listed below, sequenced in a study of molecular identifiers for immune sequencing clone quantification. TCRdb reprocessed the PCR reads via MiXCR and lists one record per CDR3 protein. The sample lists approximately 590,000 distinct CDR3 sequences; less than 30% were seen once. The sample consisted of naive CD8+ T cells from blood, with Jurkat cell RNA spiked in. Subset in this sample: FACS-sorted CD8+CD4-CCR7+CD45RA+ naive T cells. The receptor set was obtained from a human donor in good health. Some libraries in this study had Jurkat cell RNA spiked in.

The CDR3 nucleotides are TGCGCCAGCAGTGGAGGAGACGGGGATATTTACGAGCAGTACTTC. It codes for CASSGGDGDIYEQYF. This chain joins TRBV10-1 and TRBJ2-7, with a tentative D call TRBD2 (5 bases). Germline V gives CDR1 WNHNN, CDR2 SYGVQD (reference sequence). Between the trimmed V and J ends, which lost 4 bases and 4 bases, there was a span of 17 bases. The CDR3 is 15 amino acids.

This clonotype was seen more than once but under ten times. This chain links TRBV20-1 with TRBJ2-7; 7 nucleotides line up with TRBD2. J lost 0 bases, V lost 6 bases, and 8 bases had no gene match. CDR3 size: 14 residues. CDR1 DFQATT and CDR2 SNEGSKA come from the germline V gene (reference sequence). DNA of the CDR3: TGCAGTGCGACCGGGACTACCAGCTCCTACGAGCAGTACTTC. This gives the protein CSATGTTSSYEQYF.

J is TRBJ2-5 and V is TRBV28; tentatively, D is TRBD2 (6 bases). CDR1 and CDR2 from the germline V gene are MDHEN and SYDVKM. V lost 3 bases and J lost 4, with 15 bases in between. CDR3 size: 15 residues. The CDR3 loop reads CASSLFRERAETQYF. Here the CDR3 DNA reads TGTGCCAGCAGTTTGTTCCGGGAGAGGGCAGAGACCCAGTACTTC.

The chain joins TRBV27 to TRBJ1-2, with TRBD1 identical over 10 bases. V was clipped by 4 bases and J by 6 bases; unmatched bases: 8. The CDR3 totals 15 residues. Germline V gene data show CDR1 as MNHEY and CDR2 as SMNVEV (reference sequence). The CDR3 here is CASSSLTGGADGYTF. The CDR3 region has the DNA TGTGCCAGCAGTTCTTTGACAGGGGGCGCCGATGGCTACACCTTC.

The V gene is TRBV25-1, the J gene TRBJ2-3; TRBD1 agrees at 9 bases. Germline V lookup: CDR1 MGHDK, CDR2 SYGVNS. J lost 4 bases, V lost 1 base, and 9 bases had no gene match. This CDR3 has 17 residues. The CDR3 DNA sequence: TGTGCCAGCAGTGAATGGCCACAGGGGGCTATAGCAGATACGCAGTATTTT. It specifies CASSEWPQGAIADTQYF. The whole variable domain, remainder taken from reference TRBV25-1 and TRBJ2-3, is EADIYQTPRYLVIGTGKKITLECSQTMGHDKMYWYQQDPGMELHLIHYSYGVNSTEKGDLSSESTVSRIRTEHFPLTLESARPSHTSQYLCASSEWPQGAIADTQYFGPGTRLTVL.

This clonotype was counted between two and nine times. This sequence joins TRBV9 and TRBJ2-2; D gene unclear. This CDR3 region has 13 residues. In germline, CDR1 is SGDLS, CDR2 YYNGEE. Trimming cost V 2 bases and J 5 bases, with 7 bases left between them. The CDR3 DNA reads TGTGCCAGCAGCGTTATTGAGACCGGGGAGCTGTTTTTT. Translation gives CASSVIETGELFF.

Details on this clonotype: At one boundary the junction diverges from the germline segment, which might be a read error. The V gene is TRBV6-5, the J gene TRBJ2-3; D may be TRBD2 (7 bases). The CDR3 loop spans 14 amino acids. Germline CDR1 and CDR2: MNHEY and SVGAGI. Here the CDR3 reads CASSYSGGAETQYF. The CDR3 nucleotides are TGTGCCAGCAGTTACTCTGGGGGGGCAGAAACGCAGTATTTT.

About this clonotype: The missing conserved phenylalanine or tryptophan at the end of this CDR3 makes a read error likely. In DNA form, the CDR3 reads TGTGCCAGCAGTTCCTTGAGCGAGGGGGCCGCTGAAGCTTTCTTA. Translating gives CASSSLSEGAAEAFL. The chain has TRBV12-3 or TRBV12-4 and TRBJ1-1, with 7 bases fitting TRBD1. This CDR3 contains 15 residues. V lost 4 bases and J lost 6; bases outside the gene matches: 11.

The chain is built from TRBV12-3 or TRBV12-4 and TRBJ2-3; weak D call: TRBD1 (5 bases). Trimming stripped 0 bases from V and 1 base from J, with 14 bases between. The CDR3 runs to 17 residues. CDR3 DNA: TGTGCCAGCAGTTTAGCGCTGGGCCAGGGCGGCACAGATACGCAGTATTTT. Its protein product is CASSLALGQGGTDTQYF.

This clonotype was found a few times. The rearrangement joins TRBV12-3 or TRBV12-4 to TRBJ2-5, with D possibly matching TRBD1 (5 bases). Trimming left V 2 bases short and J 0 bases short, with 10 bases between. This CDR3 is built from 15 residues. CDR3 sequence (DNA): TGTGCCAGCAGTTTAATGGGCAGGGACCAAGAGACCCAGTACTTC. Amino acid sequence: CASSLMGRDQETQYF.

The CDR3 DNA reads as TGTGCCAGCACCGCGTGGGACAGGGCCTACGAGCAGTACTTC. The encoded protein is CASTAWDRAYEQYF. The V gene is TRBV27, the J gene TRBJ2-7; 9 bases fit TRBD1. The V gene's germline CDR1 is MNHEY and CDR2 SMNVEV (reference sequence). This CDR3 has 14 residues. Losses at the gene ends were 7 bases for V and 2 bases for J; bases not matched to a gene: 6.

This clonotype was seen many times. The chain employs TRBV2 and TRBJ1-1; D not certain. V shed 7 bases and J shed 3 bases, with 21 bases lying between them. The CDR3 loop spans 16 amino acids. Germline V gives CDR1 SNHLY, CDR2 FYNNEI. CDR3 nucleotide sequence: TGTGCCAGCATCTTACGCTGGGGAGGGTCGGACACTGAAGCTTTCTTT. The encoded protein is CASILRWGGSDTEAFF.

This clonotype has only a few counts. The rearrangement joins TRBV4-3 to TRBJ2-2; TRBD1 is a possible D gene (6 bases). The V gene lost 0 bases and the J gene lost 2 bases, with 13 bases spanning the gap. The length of the CDR3 is 17 residues. Germline-derived CDR1 and CDR2 are LGHNA and YSLEER. CDR3 nucleotide sequence: TGCGCCAGCAGCCAAGATACATGGGACACCAACACCGGGGAGCTGTTTTTT. Translation: CASSQDTWDTNTGELFF.

This clonotype was detected a few times. This rearrangement joins TRBV6-2 or TRBV6-3 to TRBJ1-2, with D possibly TRBD1 on 6 matching bases. There are 13 residues in the CDR3. The V and J ends lost 8 bases and 10 bases respectively, with 20 bases between them. Germline V gene lookup returns CDR1 MNHEY and CDR2 SVGEGT. CDR3 in amino acids: CASLPGHGLDYTF. CDR3 nucleotides: TGTGCCAGCCTACCGGGACACGGACTCGACTACACCTTC.

A note on this clonotype: A junction end diverges from the germline sequence, so it may reflect a read error. The V gene is TRBV5-1, the J gene TRBJ2-3; 7 bases match TRBD2. Germline CDR1 reads SGHRS; CDR2 reads YFSETQ. CDR3 size: 18 residues. In nucleotides, the CDR3 is TGCGCCAGCAGCATGGGACTAACGGGGCTCGTCGACACAGATACGCAATATTTT. Translation gives CASSMGLTGLVDTDTQYF.